These 31 T cell receptor beta chains were sequenced from one sample in a study of blood T cells in healthy people across ages. A J-beta primer mix and a sample-barcoded 5' primer were used in a second PCR of about 7 to 12 cycles. TCRdb passed the 5' RACE reads through MiXCR, listing each CDR3 protein once. The repertoire holds more than 1 million distinct CDR3 sequences, with 45% as singletons. The material sequenced was blood. The receptors here all came from a woman in her sixties in good health.

This rearrangement joins TRBV20-1 to TRBJ2-7; TRBD2 might be the D (6 bases). This CDR3 spans 13 amino acids. Trimming cost V 5 bases and J 2 bases, with 13 bases left between them. Per the germline V gene, CDR1 is DFQATT and CDR2 is SNEGSKA (reference sequence). Here the CDR3 DNA reads TGCAGTGCTTCCTCGGGAGCGGCCTACGAGCAGTACTTC. This sequence encodes CSASSGAAYEQYF.

The rearrangement joins TRBV20-1 to TRBJ2-5, with 8 bases that match TRBD1. The DNA end is more similar to TRBJ2-7, so the J call may be wrong. CDR1 and CDR2 from the germline V gene are DFQATT and SNEGSKA (reference sequence). This CDR3 region has 15 residues. DNA for the CDR3: TGCAGTGCTAGAGACCTAGCCGGGACAGGCTACGAGCAGTACTTC. It encodes CSARDLAGTGYEQYF.

This clonotype was detected only a few times. The chain has TRBV7-9 and TRBJ2-7; 7 bases are shared with TRBD1. The CDR3 is 14 amino acids. V dropped 3 bases and J dropped 4; count of bases not matched to a gene: 6. Germline V gene sequence: CDR1 SEHNR, CDR2 FQNEAQ (reference sequence). The CDR3 region is CASSFEGAGYEQYF. The DNA of the CDR3 is TGTGCCAGCAGCTTTGAGGGGGCCGGGTACGAGCAGTACTTC.

This clonotype has a handful of counts. The J gene is TRBJ2-5, the V gene TRBV5-1; TRBD2 agrees at 11 bases. Germline V gene lookup returns CDR1 SGHRS and CDR2 YFSETQ. V trimming: 3 bases; J trimming: 10 bases; junction bases outside the gene matches: 11. CDR3 length: 15 residues. CDR3 sequence reads: CASSWGTSGREGQYF. CDR3 nucleotides: TGCGCCAGCAGCTGGGGGACTAGCGGAAGGGAGGGCCAGTACTTC.

The chain is built from TRBV15 and TRBJ2-7; maybe TRBD1 (5 bases). The last part of the DNA fits TRBJ2-1 better; the J call may be wrong. The CDR3 runs to 14 residues. From germline, CDR1 is LNHNV and CDR2 YYDKDF (reference sequence). CDR3 residues: CATSNEMGPYEQFF. DNA for the CDR3: TGTGCCACCAGCAATGAAATGGGGCCCTACGAGCAGTTCTTC.

The gene calls are TRBV2 and TRBJ2-5; possible D gene TRBD1, 6 bases. The CDR3 totals 14 residues. Germline V lookup: CDR1 SNHLY, CDR2 FYNNEI. With 8 bases removed from V and 0 bases from J, the gap between germline ends came to 13 bases. CDR3 nucleotides: TGTGCCAGCCAGGTCCGGACAGACCAAGAGACCCAGTACTTC. The encoded protein is CASQVRTDQETQYF.

The rearrangement links TRBV20-1 to TRBJ2-6; the D is unclear. Germline V gene data show CDR1 as DFQATT and CDR2 as SNEGSKA (reference sequence). There are 14 residues in the CDR3. V lost 1 base and J lost 0, with 4 bases in between. The CDR3 loop is CSARATSGANVLTF. DNA for the CDR3: TGCAGTGCTAGAGCCACCTCTGGGGCCAACGTCCTGACTTTC.

The chain joins TRBV9 to TRBJ2-1; D is perhaps TRBD2 (6 bases). V lost 5 bases, J lost 5 bases, and 11 bases lay in between. The CDR3 extends over 13 amino acids. Germline loops: CDR1 SGDLS, CDR2 YYNGEE. CDR3 region: CASSREADNEQFF. The CDR3 nucleotides read TGTGCCAGCAGTAGGGAGGCGGACAATGAGCAGTTCTTC.

The chain links TRBV12-5 to TRBJ1-2, with 9 bases aligning to TRBD1. The junction had 13 bases not matched to a gene; V was cut back by 6 bases and J by 5 bases. Per germline, CDR1 LGHNT and CDR2 FRNRAP. This CDR3 region has 16 residues. The CDR3 DNA reads as TGTGCTAGTGGCCCCTCACAAAACAGGGGGCGTTATGGCTACACCTTC. It codes for CASGPSQNRGRYGYTF. Based on the CDR3 plus reference TRBV12-5 and TRBJ1-2, the full variable domain is DARVTQTPRHKVTEMGQEVTMRCQPILGHNTVFWYRQTMMQGLELLAYFRNRAPLDDSGMPKDRFSAEMPDATLATLKIQPSEPRDSAVYFCASGPSQNRGRYGYTFGSGTRLTVV.

The chain links TRBV10-3 to TRBJ2-1; 7 positions match TRBD2. This CDR3 spans 15 amino acids. V lost 10 bases to trimming and J lost 3 bases; unmatched junction nucleotides: 12. Per the germline V gene, CDR1 is ENHRY and CDR2 is SYGVKD. The DNA of the CDR3 is TGTGCCACCTGTGTGGGGGAGGGATTCTACAATGAGCAGTTCTTC. Translated: CATCVGEGFYNEQFF.

The genes are TRBV12-5 and TRBJ2-5; D is perhaps TRBD1 or TRBD2 (5 bases each). Germline V lookup: CDR1 LGHNT, CDR2 FRNRAP. The V gene lost 5 bases and the J gene lost 3 bases, with 10 bases spanning the gap. The CDR3 sequence is 13 residues long. CDR3 loop: CASGGDREETQYF. The CDR3 DNA follows: TGTGCTAGTGGTGGGGACCGGGAAGAGACCCAGTACTTC.

This rearrangement joins TRBV5-1 to TRBJ2-1, with TRBD2 as a possible D gene (6 bases). Trimming pared 2 bases from V and 8 bases from J, leaving 14 bases between. In germline, CDR1 is SGHRS, CDR2 YFSETQ. This CDR3 spans 14 amino acids. CDR3 DNA sequence: TGCGCCAGCAGCTTACTAGCTTCCCCCCATGAGCAGTTCTTC. Its translation is CASSLLASPHEQFF. Together with reference TRBV5-1 and TRBJ2-1, the CDR3 gives the full variable domain: KAGVTQTPRYLIKTRGQQVTLSCSPISGHRSVSWYQQTPGQGLQFLFEYFSETQRNKGNFPGRFSGRQFSNSRSEMNVSTLELGDSALYLCASSLLASPHEQFFGPGTRLTVL.

There are a few counts of this clonotype. The gene calls are TRBV12-3 or TRBV12-4 and TRBJ2-1; 10 nucleotides agree with TRBD2. V lost 7 bases, J lost 7 bases, and 7 bases stayed unmatched. The CDR3 is 14 amino acids. The CDR3: CASTPGLASNEQFF. The CDR3 DNA reads TGTGCCAGCACCCCGGGACTAGCGTCAAATGAGCAGTTCTTC.

In this sample, this clonotype turned up a few times. The chain links TRBV25-1 to TRBJ1-6, with 8 bases fitting TRBD1. Germline lookup yields CDR1 MGHDK and CDR2 SYGVNS. This CDR3 contains 15 residues. J was trimmed by 7 bases and V by 3 bases; bases with no gene match: 5. CDR3 residues: CASSDWTGKNSPLHF. The CDR3, as DNA: TGTGCCAGCAGTGACTGGACAGGGAAGAATTCACCCCTCCACTTT.

The chain carries TRBV3-1 and TRBJ2-1; maybe TRBD2 (5 bases). Germline CDR1 LGHDT, CDR2 YNNKEL (reference sequence). There are 15 residues in the CDR3. V lost 0 bases, J lost 6 bases, and 12 bases lay in between. CDR3 DNA: TGTGCCAGCAGCCAAGACCTGGGCCGGGGCAATGAGCAGTTCTTC. Its translation is CASSQDLGRGNEQFF.

CDR3 DNA sequence: TGCGCCAGCAGCCCCGGGACAGACTCTTTTGAAGCTTTCTTT. Its protein product is CASSPGTDSFEAFF. The rearrangement links TRBV5-1 to TRBJ1-1; 7 positions agree with TRBD1. J lost 7 bases, V lost 4 bases, and 10 bases had no gene match. The CDR3 extends over 14 amino acids. CDR1 SGHRS and CDR2 YFSETQ come from the germline V gene.

This clonotype showed up just a few times. V gene TRBV7-9 combines with J gene TRBJ2-1, with D unresolved. V was pared by 2 bases and J by 8 bases, with 7 bases between. There are 12 residues in the CDR3. The germline V gene has CDR1 SEHNR and CDR2 FQNEAQ (reference sequence). As DNA, the CDR3 is TGTGCCAGCAGCTTATTAAAGGATGAGCAGTTCTTC. Encoded protein: CASSLLKDEQFF.

This clonotype was seen more than once but under ten times. The chain employs TRBV7-8 and TRBJ2-5; the D gene is possibly TRBD1 (5 bases). The length of the CDR3 is 14 residues. Germline loops: CDR1 SGHVS, CDR2 FQNEAQ. V was pared by 2 bases and J by 10 bases, with 17 bases between. The CDR3 DNA follows: TGTGCCAGCAGCTTACCCGGACAAGTTAGGAACCAGTACTTC. It encodes CASSLPGQVRNQYF.

This clonotype was detected once. V is TRBV29-1 and J is TRBJ2-1, with 9 bases fitting TRBD1. This CDR3 contains 14 residues. After removal of 3 bases from V and 7 bases from J, the junction contained 7 bases not matched to a gene. Germline CDR1 and CDR2: SQVTM and ANQGSEA. The CDR3 protein is CSVDWDREVNEQFF. For the CDR3, the DNA is TGCAGCGTTGATTGGGACAGGGAGGTTAATGAGCAGTTCTTC.

This clonotype occurred a few times. The chain uses TRBV6-5 and TRBJ1-6; D might be TRBD1 (5 bases). The CDR3 covers 15 residues. V dropped 2 bases and J dropped 7 bases, with 12 bases sitting between them. Germline V lookup: CDR1 MNHEY, CDR2 SVGAGI. The CDR3 DNA is TGTGCCAGCAGTTACAGGGGTGGGGGAAATTCACCCCTCCACTTT. The encoded protein is CASSYRGGGNSPLHF.

Of note for this clonotype: One base away lies a much larger clone, so this may be a sequencing read error. V usage is TRBV9 and J usage is TRBJ2-1, with a possible D match to TRBD2 (5 bases). This CDR3 contains 14 residues. Germline assignment: CDR1 SGDLS and CDR2 YYNGEE. CDR3 loop: CASSVSGSYNERFF. CDR3 nucleotides: TGTGCCAGCAGCGTGAGTGGGAGCTACAATGAGCGGTTCTTC.

J is TRBJ2-7 and V is TRBV27, with 8 bases aligning to TRBD2. The CDR3 has 18 amino acids. From germline, CDR1 is MNHEY and CDR2 SMNVEV (reference sequence). J lost 2 bases, V lost 4 bases, and 16 bases had no gene match. CDR3 in amino acids: CASSWAIRAGGQTYEQYF. The CDR3 region has the DNA TGTGCCAGCAGTTGGGCAATACGGGCGGGAGGTCAGACCTACGAGCAGTACTTC.

The V and J genes are TRBV7-2 and TRBJ2-1, with a possible D match to TRBD1 (5 bases). This CDR3 has 12 residues. V was cut by 3 bases and J by 7 bases, with 7 bases left in between. Germline loops: CDR1 SGHTA, CDR2 FQGNSA. As DNA, the CDR3 is TGTGCCAGCAGCTTTAACAGGAATGAGCAGTTCTTC. Translated, it gives CASSFNRNEQFF. The full variable domain, its missing parts supplied by reference TRBV7-2 and TRBJ2-1, is GAGVSQSPSNKVTEKGKDVELRCDPISGHTALYWYRQSLGQGLEFLIYFQGNSAPDKSGLPSDRFSAERTGGSVSTLTIQRTQQEDSAVYLCASSFNRNEQFFGPGTRLTVL.

The V gene is TRBV6-1, the J gene TRBJ2-2, with D possibly TRBD2 on 5 matching bases. CDR1 and CDR2 (germline): MNHNS, SASEGT. The ends were cut back, 6 bases at V and 3 bases at J, with 11 bases in the middle. The CDR3 covers 14 residues. CDR3 sequence reads: CASRRVRDTGELFF. The CDR3 region has the DNA TGTGCCAGCAGGAGGGTACGGGACACCGGGGAGCTGTTTTTT.

In its sample, this clonotype was seen a few times. The chain is built from TRBV12-3 or TRBV12-4 and TRBJ1-2; perhaps TRBD1 as D (6 bases). The CDR3 loop spans 19 amino acids. V was shortened by 1 base and J by 1 base, with 22 bases between the two germline ends. The CDR3 sequence: CASSLVFGQSKRINYGYTF. In DNA, the CDR3 is TGTGCCAGCAGTTTAGTCTTCGGACAGTCAAAGCGGATTAACTATGGCTACACCTTC.

CDR3 region: CSVRQPGQGGRSSYEQYF. For the CDR3, the DNA is TGCAGCGTTCGTCAACCGGGACAGGGGGGTAGGAGCTCCTACGAGCAGTACTTC. The rearrangement links TRBV29-1 to TRBJ2-7; 11 bases are shared with TRBD1. The CDR3 loop spans 18 amino acids. Trimming removed 5 bases from V and 0 bases from J; junction bases left unmatched: 15. Looked up from germline, CDR1 is SQVTM and CDR2 is ANQGSEA.

The genes are TRBV10-3 and TRBJ2-7, with D possibly being TRBD2 (6 bases). The DNA end favors TRBJ2-5, so the J call may be wrong. Germline-derived CDR1 and CDR2 are ENHRY and SYGVKD. This CDR3 comprises 15 residues. CDR3 sequence reads: CAISERGGAVKTQYF. The DNA for the CDR3 is TGTGCCATCAGTGAGAGAGGAGGGGCGGTGAAGACCCAGTACTTC.

The V and J genes are TRBV13 and TRBJ2-2, with D perhaps being TRBD1 or TRBD2 (6 bases each). In germline, CDR1 is PRHDT, CDR2 FYEKMQ (reference sequence). V lost 5 bases to trimming and J lost 2 bases, with 18 bases between them. The CDR3 consists of 17 residues. Here the CDR3 reads CASSPQPAGHNTGELFF. DNA for the CDR3: TGTGCCAGCAGCCCCCAGCCGGCGGGACATAACACCGGGGAGCTGTTTTTT. The variable domain in full, with the rest retrieved from reference TRBV13 and TRBJ2-2, is AAGVIQSPRHLIKEKRETATLKCYPIPRHDTVYWYQQGPGQDPQFLISFYEKMQSDKGSIPDRFSAQQFSDYHSELNMSSLELGDSALYFCASSPQPAGHNTGELFFGEGSRLTVL.

The J gene is TRBJ1-6, the V gene TRBV25-1, with D hard to call. V was clipped by 2 bases and J by 13 bases, with 6 bases between them. CDR1 is MGHDK and CDR2 is SYGVNS in the germline V gene. CDR3 size: 11 residues. The CDR3, as DNA: TGTGCCAGCAGTGAAGGAGGTCCCCTCCACTTT. Amino acid sequence: CASSEGGPLHF.

The V and J genes are TRBV3-1 and TRBJ2-7; TRBD1 aligns across 9 bases. V was clipped by 11 bases and J by 6 bases; unmatched bases: 8. From germline, CDR1 is LGHDT and CDR2 YNNKEL (reference sequence). There are 12 residues in the CDR3. The CDR3 coding sequence is TGTGCCTGGAGTACAGGGGGCCTCGAGCAGTACTTC. Amino acid sequence: CAWSTGGLEQYF.

V usage is TRBV12-3 or TRBV12-4 and J usage is TRBJ1-6; the D is unclear. This CDR3 region has 14 residues. The V and J ends lost 3 bases and 9 bases respectively, with 12 bases between them. CDR3 protein: CASSFSVTSSPLHF. CDR3 sequence (DNA): TGTGCCAGCAGTTTTTCGGTCACGAGTTCACCCCTCCACTTT.